This T cell receptor beta chain was captured by sequencing in a study of cytomegalovirus exposure and HLA in healthy donors. Findings and caveats of the study: It was reported that the classifier diagnosed cytomegalovirus status with high specificity and sensitivity in both the original and validation cohorts. Previous analysis showed most TCR beta V segments were productive about 87% or about 30% of the time.

With respect to this clone: The antigen is unknown.

Germline V CDR1 and CDR2: SGHVS, FNYEAQ. CDR3 size: 17 residues. Unmatched junction bases numbered 10, after V lost 4 bases and J lost 2 bases. The PCR used 60 Vbeta and 13 Jbeta primers. Sequencing used immunoSEQ multiplex PCR; TCRdb keeps in-frame clones, though not all of them. The specimen's table records about 130,000 clones. This TCR derives from a man aged 35 to 55 in good health and CMV-seronegative. Sequenced sample: PBMCs. The rearrangement joins TRBV7-6 to TRBJ2-2; TRBD2 agrees at 7 bases. DNA for the CDR3: TGTGCCAGCAGCTGGGCGGGAGCCCGGGAAAACACCGGGGAGCTGTTTTTT. Translated: CASSWAGARENTGELFF.